Presented here are 20 T cell receptor beta chains from one specimen sequenced in a study of beta chain features in type 1 diabetes. TCRB transcripts that were expressed got sequenced, as all of the isolated RNA had been reverse transcribed. TCRdb's table, derived via immunoSEQ multiplex PCR, lists solely in-frame clones and lacks some. The data hold 500,000 to 800,000 clones, with around an eighth observed a single time. Study-level findings and limits: Type 1 diabetes patients had TCRB CDR3s that were shorter (moderately but significantly so) in all four CD4+ subsets.

No antigens are known for them. Sequenced sample: naive CD4+ T cells from blood. The receptors were gathered from a man aged 30-40 years with type 1 diabetes.

In this sample, this clone turned up a few times. The chain joins TRBV5-6 to TRBJ2-1; no definite D call. This CDR3 region has 14 residues. V dropped 4 bases and J dropped 4 bases, with 12 bases sitting between them. The germline gives CDR1 SGHDT, CDR2 YYEEEE. CDR3 in amino acids: CASSTMVLYNEQFF. For the CDR3, the DNA is TGTGCCAGCAGCACGATGGTTTTATACAATGAGCAGTTCTTC. Full variable domain (remainder filled in from reference TRBV5-6 and TRBJ2-1): DAGVTQSPTHLIKTRGQQVTLRCSPKSGHDTVSWYQQALGQGPQFIFQYYEEEERQRGNFPDRFSGHQFPNYSSELNVNALLLGDSALYLCASSTMVLYNEQFFGPGTRLTVL.

J is TRBJ1-5 and V is TRBV6-5; a possible D gene is TRBD1 (5 bases). The V end was cut by 8 bases, the J end by 5 bases, with 13 bases between. The CDR3 consists of 13 residues. Germline CDR1 is MNHEY and CDR2 is SVGAGI. The CDR3 region has the DNA TGTGCCAGCGGGACGGTTTTTGATCAGCCCCAGCATTTT. It is translated as CASGTVFDQPQHF.

This rearrangement joins TRBV30 to TRBJ1-6, with a weak D call TRBD1 (6 bases). From germline, CDR1 is GTSNPN and CDR2 SVGIG (reference sequence). The CDR3 runs to 15 residues. The V end was cut by 0 bases, the J end by 0 bases, with 6 bases between. For the CDR3, the DNA is TGTGCCTGGAGTGTAGGGGGCTCCTATAATTCACCCCTCCACTTT. Translating it yields CAWSVGGSYNSPLHF.

The V call is TRBV7-2, the J call TRBJ2-2; D remains unclear. The CDR3 has 14 residues. Between the trimmed V and J ends, which lost 4 bases and 4 bases, there was a span of 10 bases. The germline V gene encodes CDR1 SGHTA and CDR2 FQGNSA. The CDR3, as DNA: TGTGCCAGCAGCTATGACCGACGCACCGGGGAGCTGTTTTTT. Translating it yields CASSYDRRTGELFF.

The chain recombines TRBV7-8 with TRBJ2-5; 7 nucleotides align to TRBD1. The germline CDR1 and CDR2 sequences are SGHVS and FQNEAQ. V lost 5 bases to trimming and J lost 5 bases; unmatched junction nucleotides: 11. This CDR3 spans 15 amino acids. The DNA of the CDR3 is TGTGCCAGCAGCGGAGAACAGGGGTATCGGGAGACCCAGTACTTC. It yields the protein CASSGEQGYRETQYF.

The rearrangement links TRBV5-1 to TRBJ2-6; a weak D match, TRBD1 (5 bases). Germline V gene sequence: CDR1 SGHRS, CDR2 YFSETQ. The CDR3 totals 16 residues. The V gene lost 3 bases and the J gene lost 4 bases, with 14 bases spanning the gap. CDR3 nucleotides: TGCGCCAGCAGCTCTATACCAGGGTCCGGGGCCAACGTCCTGACTTTC. Protein: CASSSIPGSGANVLTF.

This sequence joins TRBV2 and TRBJ2-6, with a tentative D call TRBD2 (6 bases). V lost 5 bases and J lost 4, with 24 bases in between. The germline V gene has CDR1 SNHLY and CDR2 FYNNEI. CDR3 length: 19 residues. CDR3 loop: CASSPRARDWALGANVLTF. The CDR3 DNA follows: TGTGCCAGCAGTCCCCGAGCCCGGGACTGGGCTCTGGGGGCCAACGTCCTGACTTTC.

This chain links TRBV19 with TRBJ2-3; a weak D match, TRBD2 (5 bases). With 7 bases removed from V and 4 bases from J, the gap between germline ends came to 15 bases. The CDR3 has 14 amino acids. CDR1 is LNHDA, CDR2 SQIVND, per germline (reference sequence). The CDR3 loop reads CASNVVTGSDTQYF. CDR3 sequence (DNA): TGTGCCAGTAACGTCGTAACGGGATCAGATACGCAGTATTTT.

This clone was counted between two and nine times. V is TRBV4-2 and J is TRBJ1-2; D possibly corresponds to TRBD1 (6 bases). CDR1 LGHNA and CDR2 YNFKEQ come from the germline V gene. There are 15 residues in the CDR3. Between the trimmed V and J ends, which lost 1 base and 8 bases, there was a span of 17 bases. CDR3 coding DNA: TGTGCCAGCAGCCAAGTAGGAGGGGGATCCGGCGGCTACACCTTC. Protein sequence: CASSQVGGGSGGYTF.

V gene TRBV6-5 combines with J gene TRBJ2-1, with a weak D call TRBD2 (5 bases). Looked up from germline, CDR1 is MNHEY and CDR2 is SVGAGI. The V end was cut by 0 bases, the J end by 0 bases, with 6 bases between. This CDR3 spans 15 amino acids. DNA for the CDR3: TGTGCCAGCAGTTACTCGACTAACTCCTACAATGAGCAGTTCTTC. The encoded protein is CASSYSTNSYNEQFF.

This clone turned up a few times. The V gene is TRBV18, the J gene TRBJ2-7, with 8 bases lining up with TRBD1. Trimming cost V 6 bases and J 1 base; bases outside gene matches: 8. Germline V gene data show CDR1 as KGHSH and CDR2 as LQKENI. The CDR3 length is 15 residues. The DNA for the CDR3 is TGTGCCAGCTCGGCCGGGACAGGTTTGTCCTACGAGCAGTACTTC. Translation: CASSAGTGLSYEQYF.

The chain joins TRBV4-3 to TRBJ2-2; no clear D. V lost 1 base to trimming and J lost 5 bases, with 8 bases between them. The germline gives CDR1 LGHNA, CDR2 YSLEER. CDR3 length equals 14 residues. The CDR3: CASSQVMGTGELFF. The DNA for the CDR3 is TGCGCCAGCAGCCAAGTGATGGGTACCGGGGAGCTGTTTTTT.

The chain has TRBV6-5 and TRBJ1-5, with D maybe TRBD1 (6 bases). V lost 6 bases and J 7 bases, leaving 16 bases between the germline ends. The length of the CDR3 is 14 residues. From germline, CDR1 is MNHEY and CDR2 SVGAGI. CDR3: CASSPGQGRQPQHF. DNA of the CDR3: TGTGCCAGCAGCCCCGGGCAGGGGAGACAGCCCCAGCATTTT.

This clone turned up a few times. The V gene is TRBV25-1, the J gene TRBJ2-7, with D possibly matching TRBD1 (7 bases). Germline V CDR1 and CDR2: MGHDK, SYGVNS. V gave up 6 bases and J gave up 7 bases, with 13 bases separating them. This CDR3 comprises 12 residues. The CDR3 here is CASSRGDWEQYF. CDR3 in DNA: TGTGCCAGCAGCAGGGGGGATTGGGAGCAGTACTTC.

In this sample, this clone turned up a few times. As DNA, the CDR3 is TGTGCCAGCAGCCAAGGGACTAGCGGACAAGAGACCCAGTACTTC. Its protein is CASSQGTSGQETQYF. V is TRBV7-2 and J is TRBJ2-5, with TRBD2 identical over 11 bases. The length of the CDR3 is 15 residues. CDR1 SGHTA and CDR2 FQGNSA come from the germline V gene. The J segment lost 2 bases and the V segment lost 5 bases, leaving 4 bases of the junction unmatched.

V is TRBV7-8 and J is TRBJ2-7; D is ambiguous. This CDR3 is 12 amino acids long. Germline-derived CDR1 and CDR2 are SGHVS and FQNEAQ. V dropped 2 bases and J dropped 4 bases, with 6 bases sitting between them. CDR3 nucleotide sequence: TGTGCCAGCAGCTTAAGTGCATACGAGCAGTACTTC. It translates to CASSLSAYEQYF.

This chain links TRBV12-5 with TRBJ1-6; D remains unclear. V lost 1 base, J lost 12 bases, and 10 bases lay in between. The CDR3 loop spans 13 amino acids. The germline V gene encodes CDR1 LGHNT and CDR2 FRNRAP. CDR3 bases: TGTGCTAGTGGTTTGGGCGGAGGGCTACCCCTCCACTTT. Translating it yields CASGLGGGLPLHF.

This clone was counted a few times. V usage is TRBV7-2 and J usage is TRBJ2-3; 9 bases agree with TRBD2. The CDR3 covers 14 residues. In germline, CDR1 is SGHTA, CDR2 FQGNSA. V was pared by 3 bases and J by 4 bases, with 2 bases of the junction left unmatched. For the CDR3, the DNA is TGTGCCAGCAGCTTGACTAGCGGTTCAGATACGCAGTATTTT. It encodes CASSLTSGSDTQYF.

This clone was detected a few times. V is TRBV2 and J is TRBJ1-6, with D unresolved. The germline V gene has CDR1 SNHLY and CDR2 FYNNEI. The CDR3 is 12 residues long. Trimming took 8 bases from V and 8 from J, leaving 10 bases between them. CDR3: CASRVVDSPLHF. The CDR3 DNA reads TGTGCCAGCCGGGTGGTGGATTCACCCCTCCACTTT.

V gene TRBV29-1 combines with J gene TRBJ1-5; 9 bases fit TRBD1. The V segment lost 6 bases and the J segment 7 bases; nucleotides outside the gene matches: 7. There are 13 residues in the CDR3. Germline lookup yields CDR1 SQVTM and CDR2 ANQGSEA. The CDR3 DNA follows: TGCAGCGTCGAGACAGGGGGGGAGCAGCCCCAGCATTTT. It translates to CSVETGGEQPQHF.